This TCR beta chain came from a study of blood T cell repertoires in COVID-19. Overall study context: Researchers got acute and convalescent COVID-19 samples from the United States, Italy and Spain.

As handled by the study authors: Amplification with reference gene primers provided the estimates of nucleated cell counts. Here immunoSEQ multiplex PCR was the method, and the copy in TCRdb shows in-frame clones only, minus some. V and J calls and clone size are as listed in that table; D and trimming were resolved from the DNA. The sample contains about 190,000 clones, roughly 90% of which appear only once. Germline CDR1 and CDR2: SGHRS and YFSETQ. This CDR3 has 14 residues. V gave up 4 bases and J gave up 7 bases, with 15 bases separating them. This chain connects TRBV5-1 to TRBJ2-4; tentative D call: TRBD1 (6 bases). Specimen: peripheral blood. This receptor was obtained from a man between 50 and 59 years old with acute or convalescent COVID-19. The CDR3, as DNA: TGCGCCAGCAGCCCCAGGGGCAATCTGAACATTCAGTACTTC. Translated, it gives CASSPRGNLNIQYF.